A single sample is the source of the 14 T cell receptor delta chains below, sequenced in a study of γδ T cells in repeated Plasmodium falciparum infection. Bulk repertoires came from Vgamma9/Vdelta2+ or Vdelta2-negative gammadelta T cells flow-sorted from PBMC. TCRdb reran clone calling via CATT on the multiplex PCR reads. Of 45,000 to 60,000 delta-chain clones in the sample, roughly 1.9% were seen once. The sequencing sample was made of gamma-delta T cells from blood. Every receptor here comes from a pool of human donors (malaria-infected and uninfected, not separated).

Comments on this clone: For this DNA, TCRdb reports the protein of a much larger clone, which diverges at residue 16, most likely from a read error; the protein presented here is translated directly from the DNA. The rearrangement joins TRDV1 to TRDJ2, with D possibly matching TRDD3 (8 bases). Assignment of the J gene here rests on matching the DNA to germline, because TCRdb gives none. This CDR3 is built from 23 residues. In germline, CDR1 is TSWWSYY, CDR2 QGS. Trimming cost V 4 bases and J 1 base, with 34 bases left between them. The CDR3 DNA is TGTGCTCTTGGGGCGATGGCCTTCCTCCATTTCACTGGGGGTCCCGTTTTGACAGCACAACTCTTCTTT. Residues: CALGAMAFLHFTGGPVLTAQLFF.

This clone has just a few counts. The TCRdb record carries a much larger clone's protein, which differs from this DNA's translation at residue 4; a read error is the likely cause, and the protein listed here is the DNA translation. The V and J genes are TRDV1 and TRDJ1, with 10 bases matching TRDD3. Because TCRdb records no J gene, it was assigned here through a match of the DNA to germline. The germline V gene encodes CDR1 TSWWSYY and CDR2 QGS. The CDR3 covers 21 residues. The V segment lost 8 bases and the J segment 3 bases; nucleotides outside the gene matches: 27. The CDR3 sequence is CALRKRLLLWGIPMASDKLIF. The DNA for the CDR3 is TGTGCTCTTAGGAAAAGGTTACTACTTTGGGGGATACCCATGGCGTCCGATAAACTCATCTTT.

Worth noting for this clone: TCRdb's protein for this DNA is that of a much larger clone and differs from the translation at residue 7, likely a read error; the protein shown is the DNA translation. The CDR3 sequence: CALGEPVSDKLIF. In DNA, the CDR3 is TGTGCTCTTGGGGAACCCGTGTCTGATAAACTCATCTTT. The rearrangement uses TRDV1 and TRDJ1; D is undetermined. The J gene is absent in TCRdb and was assigned here via DNA matching to germline. V was pared by 1 base and J by 5 bases, with 8 bases between. Germline CDR1 reads TSWWSYY; CDR2 reads QGS. The CDR3 totals 13 residues.

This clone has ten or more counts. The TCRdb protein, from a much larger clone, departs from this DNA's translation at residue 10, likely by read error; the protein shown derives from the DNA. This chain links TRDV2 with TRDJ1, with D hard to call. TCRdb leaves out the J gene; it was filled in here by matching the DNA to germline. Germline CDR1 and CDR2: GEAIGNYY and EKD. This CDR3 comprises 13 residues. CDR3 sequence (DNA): TGTGCCTGTGACGCCCTGTCGTCCGATGAACTCATCTTT. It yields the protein CACDALSSDELIF.

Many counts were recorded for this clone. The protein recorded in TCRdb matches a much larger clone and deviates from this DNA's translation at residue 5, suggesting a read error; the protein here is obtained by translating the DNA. The CDR3 sequence: CAFMTPSYWGIPLNTDKLIF. The CDR3 region has the DNA TGTGCCTTTATGACTCCCTCGTACTGGGGGATACCCTTGAACACCGATAAACTCATCTTT. The genes are TRDV3 and TRDJ1; 12 nucleotides line up with TRDD3. No J gene was available from TCRdb, and it was assigned here by a germline match of the DNA. The CDR3 consists of 20 residues. V gave up 1 base and J gave up 0 bases; unmatched junction bases: 18. Germline loops: CDR1 TVYSNPD, CDR2 GDNSRS (reference sequence).

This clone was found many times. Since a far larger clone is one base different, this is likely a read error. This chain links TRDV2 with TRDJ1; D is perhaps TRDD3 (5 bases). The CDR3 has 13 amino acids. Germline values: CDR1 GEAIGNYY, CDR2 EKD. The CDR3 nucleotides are TGTGCCCGTGACCAGATGGGGAAAGATAAACTCATCTTT. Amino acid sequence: CARDQMGKDKLIF.

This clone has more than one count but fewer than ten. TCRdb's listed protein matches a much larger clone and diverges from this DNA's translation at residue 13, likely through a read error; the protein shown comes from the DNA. The CDR3 is CALGRLLPLLGIHMYTDKLIF. The DNA of the CDR3 is TGTGCTCTTGGGCGTCTCCTTCCTTTATTGGGGATCCACATGTACACCGATAAACTCATCTTT. The rearrangement uses TRDV1 and TRDJ1; possible D gene TRDD2, 7 bases. Assignment of the J gene here rests on matching the DNA to germline, because TCRdb gives none. The germline CDR1 and CDR2 sequences are TSWWSYY and QGS. V was pared by 5 bases and J by 0 bases, with 31 bases between. The CDR3 has 21 residues.

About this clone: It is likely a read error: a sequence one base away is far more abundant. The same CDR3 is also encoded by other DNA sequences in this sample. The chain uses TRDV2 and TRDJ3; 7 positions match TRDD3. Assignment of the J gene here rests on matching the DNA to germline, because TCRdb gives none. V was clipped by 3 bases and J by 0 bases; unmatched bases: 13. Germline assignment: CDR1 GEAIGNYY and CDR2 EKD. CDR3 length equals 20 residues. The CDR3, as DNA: TGTGCCTGTGACCTCACTGGGGATGCCCGGAGCTCCTGGGACACCCGACAGATGTTTTTC. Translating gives CACDLTGDARSSWDTRQMFF.

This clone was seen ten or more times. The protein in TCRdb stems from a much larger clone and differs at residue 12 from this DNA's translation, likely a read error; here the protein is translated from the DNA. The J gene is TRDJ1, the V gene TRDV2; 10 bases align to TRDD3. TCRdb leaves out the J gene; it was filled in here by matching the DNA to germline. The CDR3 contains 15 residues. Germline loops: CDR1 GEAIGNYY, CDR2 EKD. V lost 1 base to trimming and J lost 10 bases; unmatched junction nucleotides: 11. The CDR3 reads CACDTRVLGDDRLIF. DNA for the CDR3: TGTGCCTGTGACACGAGAGTACTGGGGGATGACAGACTCATCTTT.

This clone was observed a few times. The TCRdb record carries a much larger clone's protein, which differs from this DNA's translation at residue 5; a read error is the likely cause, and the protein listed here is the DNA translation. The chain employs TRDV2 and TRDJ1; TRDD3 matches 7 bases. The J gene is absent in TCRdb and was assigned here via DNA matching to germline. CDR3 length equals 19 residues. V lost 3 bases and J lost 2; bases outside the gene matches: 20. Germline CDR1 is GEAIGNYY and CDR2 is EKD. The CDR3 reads CACDPLYTLLGERTDKLIF. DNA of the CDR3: TGTGCCTGTGACCCACTTTATACCTTGTTGGGGGAAAGGACCGATAAACTCATCTTT.

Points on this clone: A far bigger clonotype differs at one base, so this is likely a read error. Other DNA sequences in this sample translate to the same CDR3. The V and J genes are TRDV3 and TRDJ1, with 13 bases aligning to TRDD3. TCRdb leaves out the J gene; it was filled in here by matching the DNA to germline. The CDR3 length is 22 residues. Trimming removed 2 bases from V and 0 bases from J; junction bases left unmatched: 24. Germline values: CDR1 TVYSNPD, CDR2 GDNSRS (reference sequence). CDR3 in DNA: TGTGCCTTTTCTTCCTACGGCACCTTACTGGGGGATACGGTACCCCACACCGATAAACTCATCTTT. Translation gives CAFSSYGTLLGDTVPHTDKLIF.

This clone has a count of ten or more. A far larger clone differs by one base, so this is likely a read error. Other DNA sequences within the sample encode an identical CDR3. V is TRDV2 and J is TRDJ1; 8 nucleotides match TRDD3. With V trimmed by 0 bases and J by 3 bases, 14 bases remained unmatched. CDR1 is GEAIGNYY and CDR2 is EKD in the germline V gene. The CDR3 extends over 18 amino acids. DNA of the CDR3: TGTGCCTGTGACACCGGTTCCTTGCTGGGGGAGCACCCCGATAAACTCATCTTT. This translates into CACDTGSLLGEHPDKLIF.

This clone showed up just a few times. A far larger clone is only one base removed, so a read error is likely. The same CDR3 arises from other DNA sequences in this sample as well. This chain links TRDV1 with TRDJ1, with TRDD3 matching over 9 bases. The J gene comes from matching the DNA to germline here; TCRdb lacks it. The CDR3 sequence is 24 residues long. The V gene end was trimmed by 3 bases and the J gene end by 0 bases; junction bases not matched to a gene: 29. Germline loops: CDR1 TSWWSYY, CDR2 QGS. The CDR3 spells CALGELFPPFLRLAGGSYTDKLIF. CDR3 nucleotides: TGTGCTCTTGGGGAGCTCTTCCCCCCTTTCCTACGACTAGCTGGGGGATCGTACACCGATAAACTCATCTTT.

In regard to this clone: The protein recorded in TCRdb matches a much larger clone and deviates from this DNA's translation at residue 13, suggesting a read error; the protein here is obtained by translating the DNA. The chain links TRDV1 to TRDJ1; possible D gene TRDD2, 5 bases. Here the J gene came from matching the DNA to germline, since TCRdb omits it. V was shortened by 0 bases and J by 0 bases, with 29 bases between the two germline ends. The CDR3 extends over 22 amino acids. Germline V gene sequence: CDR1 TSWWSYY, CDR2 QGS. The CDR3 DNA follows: TGTGCTCTTGGGGAACTCCCCCCCTACTTGACTACTAGGGCCTTGTACACCGATAAACTCATCTTT. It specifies CALGELPPYLTTRALYTDKLIF.